The 16 T cell receptor beta chains presented below share a single source sample, sequenced in a study of T cells expressing NK-cell markers. TCRdb re-called the 5' RACE reads, yielding one record per CDR3 amino acid sequence without DNA. The repertoire table contains around 140,000 distinct CDR3 sequences. The sequenced sample consisted of blood T cells: a sorted CD56 or NKG2C T cell subset, CD4+ or CD8+ T cells, or bulk PBMC T cells (not recorded which). These receptors came from a man aged 18 to 29 in good health.

This chain joins TRBV3-1 and TRBJ2-7; the D gene TCRdb calls, TRBD1, cannot be checked with no DNA. The CDR3 contains 13 residues. Germline assignment: CDR1 LGHDT and CDR2 YNNKEL (reference sequence). This CDR3 is CASSPPTVTEQYF.

The chain is built from TRBV2 and TRBJ1-5. The germline V gene has CDR1 SNHLY and CDR2 FYNNEI. The CDR3 is 13 residues long. The CDR3 reads CASSEARSQPQHF.

The genes are TRBV27 and TRBJ2-1; TCRdb names TRBD2, which stays unverified in the absence of DNA. The CDR3 length is 15 residues. Looked up from germline, CDR1 is MNHEY and CDR2 is SMNVEV (reference sequence). The CDR3 reads CATQGAGGYLDEQFF.

The genes are TRBV9 and TRBJ1-2; TCRdb picks TRBD1, but there is no DNA to check that call. The CDR3 is made up of 13 amino acids. Germline V lookup: CDR1 SGDLS, CDR2 YYNGEE. The CDR3 here is CASSAAGGYGYTF.

The rearrangement links TRBV6-2 or TRBV6-3 to TRBJ2-1; with no DNA, the TCRdb D assignment of TRBD1 cannot be verified. The CDR3 is made up of 14 amino acids. Germline CDR1 MNHEY, CDR2 SVGEGT. Here the CDR3 reads CASSLLGGDNEQFF.

The chain carries TRBV14 and TRBJ2-7. The germline V gene has CDR1 SGHDN and CDR2 FVKESK. The CDR3 is 12 amino acids. The CDR3 spells CASSTTVYEQYF.

The chain links TRBV20-1 to TRBJ2-1; TCRdb's D gene call, TRBD1, goes unchecked for lack of DNA. The CDR3 runs 14 residues. CDR1 and CDR2 from the germline V gene are DFQATT and SNEGSKA (reference sequence). CDR3 residues: CSAREDGGSNEQFF.

V is TRBV20-1 and J is TRBJ2-3; the D gene TCRdb calls, TRBD1, cannot be checked with no DNA. The CDR3 has 16 residues. Germline-derived CDR1 and CDR2 are DFQATT and SNEGSKA (reference sequence). CDR3 amino acids: CSARRGGEWSTDTQYF.

The chain is built from TRBV7-9 and TRBJ2-3; no DNA is available, so the TRBD1 call from TCRdb remains unchecked. The CDR3 extends over 16 amino acids. Germline CDR1 reads SEHNR; CDR2 reads FQNEAQ (reference sequence). This CDR3 is CASSERLDRGKDTQYF.

This chain joins TRBV4-2 and TRBJ1-6; the TCRdb D gene call, TRBD1, has no DNA to confirm it. Germline V CDR1 and CDR2: LGHNA, YNFKEQ. CDR3 length equals 15 residues. The CDR3 region is CASSQEQGGNSPLHF.

The gene calls are TRBV7-6 and TRBJ2-2. The germline gives CDR1 SGHVS, CDR2 FNYEAQ. This CDR3 has 14 amino acids. The CDR3 reads CASSLVRSAGELFF. Based on the CDR3 plus reference TRBV7-6 and TRBJ2-2, the full variable domain is GAGVSQSPRYKVTKRGQDVALRCDPISGHVSLYWYRQALGQGPEFLTYFNYEAQQDKSGLPNDRFSAERPEGSISTLTIQRTEQRDSAMYRCASSLVRSAGELFFGEGSRLTVL.

The V and J genes are TRBV6-2 or TRBV6-3 and TRBJ2-1. This CDR3 has 15 residues. CDR1 is MNHEY, CDR2 SVGEGT, per germline. This chain's CDR3 is CASSYGGISYNEQFF.

The V call is TRBV6-2 or TRBV6-3, the J call TRBJ2-1; absent DNA, TCRdb's TRBD1 call cannot be checked. Per germline, CDR1 MNHEY and CDR2 SVGEGT. CDR3 length equals 15 residues. CDR3 in amino acids: CASGGTGPSFNEQFF.

V usage is TRBV28 and J usage is TRBJ2-1; TCRdb indicates TRBD1, and absent DNA this call remains unverified. The CDR3 spans 14 residues. Per germline, CDR1 MDHEN and CDR2 SYDVKM. The CDR3 loop is CASTPRGLGNEQFF.

The CDR3 reads CASSLGGLAEETQYF. This chain uses TRBV13 with TRBJ2-5; TCRdb proposes TRBD2, but this gene call is untestable without DNA. This CDR3 spans 15 amino acids. CDR1 PRHDT and CDR2 FYEKMQ come from the germline V gene (reference sequence).

V and J are TRBV19 and TRBJ1-3; TCRdb calls TRBD1, which cannot be checked without DNA. This CDR3 has 14 residues. Looked up from germline, CDR1 is LNHDA and CDR2 is SQIVND (reference sequence). The CDR3 protein is CASSNRGDGNTIYF.